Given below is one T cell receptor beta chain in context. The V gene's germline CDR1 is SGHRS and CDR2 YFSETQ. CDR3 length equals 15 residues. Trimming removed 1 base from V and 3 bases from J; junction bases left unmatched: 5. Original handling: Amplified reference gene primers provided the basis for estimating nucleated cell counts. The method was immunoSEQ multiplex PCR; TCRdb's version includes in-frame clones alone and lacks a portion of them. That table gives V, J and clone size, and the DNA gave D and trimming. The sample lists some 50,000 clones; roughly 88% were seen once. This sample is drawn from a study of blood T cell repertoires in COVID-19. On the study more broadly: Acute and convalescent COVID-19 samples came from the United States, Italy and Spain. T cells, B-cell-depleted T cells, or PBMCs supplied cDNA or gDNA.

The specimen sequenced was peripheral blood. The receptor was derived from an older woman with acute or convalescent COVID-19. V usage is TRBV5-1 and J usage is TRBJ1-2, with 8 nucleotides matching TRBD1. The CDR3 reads CASSLTTGDHYGYTF. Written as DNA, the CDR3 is TGCGCCAGCAGCTTGACGACAGGGGATCACTATGGCTACACCTTC.